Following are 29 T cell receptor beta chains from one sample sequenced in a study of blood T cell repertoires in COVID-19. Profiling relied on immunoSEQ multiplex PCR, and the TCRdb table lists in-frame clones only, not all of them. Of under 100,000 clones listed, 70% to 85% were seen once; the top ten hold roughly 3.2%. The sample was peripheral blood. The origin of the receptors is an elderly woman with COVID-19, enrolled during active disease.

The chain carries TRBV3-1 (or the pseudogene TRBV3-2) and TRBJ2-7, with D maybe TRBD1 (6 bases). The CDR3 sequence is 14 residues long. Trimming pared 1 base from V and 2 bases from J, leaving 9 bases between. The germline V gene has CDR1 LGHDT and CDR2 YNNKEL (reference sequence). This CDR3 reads CASSQGTVPYEQYF. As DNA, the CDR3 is TGTGCCAGCAGCCAAGGGACAGTACCCTACGAGCAGTACTTC.

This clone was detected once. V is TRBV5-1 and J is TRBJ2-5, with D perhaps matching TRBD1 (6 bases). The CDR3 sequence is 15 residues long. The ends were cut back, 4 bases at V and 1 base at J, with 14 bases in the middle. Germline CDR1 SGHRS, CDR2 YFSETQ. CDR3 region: CASSPDGQPQETQYF. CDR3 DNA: TGCGCCAGCAGCCCCGATGGACAGCCCCAAGAGACCCAGTACTTC.

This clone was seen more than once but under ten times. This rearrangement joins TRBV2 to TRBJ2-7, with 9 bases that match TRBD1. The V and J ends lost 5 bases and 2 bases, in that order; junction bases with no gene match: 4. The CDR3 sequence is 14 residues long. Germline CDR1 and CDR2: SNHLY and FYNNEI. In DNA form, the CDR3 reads TGTGCCAGCAGTAAGGACAGGGGACCCTACGAGCAGTACTTC. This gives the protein CASSKDRGPYEQYF.

CDR3 bases: TGTGCCAGCAGCATAGGCGGGGGCGCGTACGAGCAGTACTTC. Its protein is CASSIGGGAYEQYF. This chain links TRBV6-5 with TRBJ2-7; D might be TRBD2 (7 bases). Germline values: CDR1 MNHEY, CDR2 SVGAGI. The CDR3 length is 14 residues. V gave up 6 bases and J gave up 4 bases, with 16 bases separating them.

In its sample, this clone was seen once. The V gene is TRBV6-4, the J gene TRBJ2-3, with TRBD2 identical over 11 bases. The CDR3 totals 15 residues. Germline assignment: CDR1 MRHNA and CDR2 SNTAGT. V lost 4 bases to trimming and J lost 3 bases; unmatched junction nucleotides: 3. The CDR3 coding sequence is TGTGCCAGCAGTGTGACTAGCGGGGCAACAGATACGCAGTATTTT. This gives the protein CASSVTSGATDTQYF.

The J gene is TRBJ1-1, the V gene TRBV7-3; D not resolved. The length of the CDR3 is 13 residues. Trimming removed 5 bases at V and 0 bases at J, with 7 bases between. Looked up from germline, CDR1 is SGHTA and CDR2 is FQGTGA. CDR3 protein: CASSPQMNTEAFF. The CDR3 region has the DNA TGTGCCAGCAGCCCACAGATGAACACTGAAGCTTTCTTT.

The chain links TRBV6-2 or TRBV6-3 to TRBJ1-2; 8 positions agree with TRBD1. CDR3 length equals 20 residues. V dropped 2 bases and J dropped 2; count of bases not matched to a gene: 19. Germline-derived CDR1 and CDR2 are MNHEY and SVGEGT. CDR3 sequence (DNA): TGTGCCAGCAGTTACCCCCCCGGGAAGGACAGGGCAGGCGAAAACTATGGCTACACCTTC. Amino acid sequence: CASSYPPGKDRAGENYGYTF.

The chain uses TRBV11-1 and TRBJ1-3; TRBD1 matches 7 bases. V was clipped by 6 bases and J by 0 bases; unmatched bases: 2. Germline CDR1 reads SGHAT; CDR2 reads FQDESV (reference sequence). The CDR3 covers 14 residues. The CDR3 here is CASSAGGSGNTIYF. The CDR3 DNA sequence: TGTGCCAGCAGTGCAGGGGGCTCTGGAAACACCATATATTTT.

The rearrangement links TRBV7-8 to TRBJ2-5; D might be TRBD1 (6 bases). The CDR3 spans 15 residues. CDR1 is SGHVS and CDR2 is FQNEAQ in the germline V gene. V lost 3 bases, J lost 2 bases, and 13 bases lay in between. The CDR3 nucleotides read TGTGCCAGCAGCTTCCAGCACGGACAGCAAGAGACCCAGTACTTC. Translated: CASSFQHGQQETQYF.

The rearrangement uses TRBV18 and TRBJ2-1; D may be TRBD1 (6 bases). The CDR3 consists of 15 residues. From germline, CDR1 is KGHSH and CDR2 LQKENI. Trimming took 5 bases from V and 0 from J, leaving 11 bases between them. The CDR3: CASSTRGHSYNEQFF. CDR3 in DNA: TGTGCCAGCTCAACTCGGGGACACTCCTACAATGAGCAGTTCTTC.

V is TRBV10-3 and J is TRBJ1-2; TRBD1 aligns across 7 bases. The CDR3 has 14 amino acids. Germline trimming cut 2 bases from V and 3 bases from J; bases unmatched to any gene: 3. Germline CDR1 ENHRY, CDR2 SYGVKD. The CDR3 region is CAISERQGDYGYTF. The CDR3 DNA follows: TGTGCCATCAGTGAGCGACAGGGAGACTATGGCTACACCTTC.

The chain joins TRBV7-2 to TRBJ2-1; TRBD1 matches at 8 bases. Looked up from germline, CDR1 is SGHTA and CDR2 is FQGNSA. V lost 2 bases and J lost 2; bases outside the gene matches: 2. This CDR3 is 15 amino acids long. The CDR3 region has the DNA TGTGCCAGCAGCTTAAGGACAGGGACCTACAATGAGCAGTTCTTC. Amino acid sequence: CASSLRTGTYNEQFF.

The CDR3 bases are TGTGCCAGCAGCTTGGGGACTAGCGGACTTAGCTCCTACGAGCAGTACTTC. Its translation is CASSLGTSGLSSYEQYF. The gene calls are TRBV5-6 and TRBJ2-7; 10 nucleotides agree with TRBD2. Unmatched junction bases numbered 6, after V lost 0 bases and J lost 0 bases. Germline loops: CDR1 SGHDT, CDR2 YYEEEE. The CDR3 contains 17 residues.

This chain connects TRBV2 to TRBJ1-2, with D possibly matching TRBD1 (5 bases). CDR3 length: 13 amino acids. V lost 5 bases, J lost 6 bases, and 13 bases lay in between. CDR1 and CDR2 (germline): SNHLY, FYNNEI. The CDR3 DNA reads TGTGCCAGCAGTAACGACAGATCTAATGGCTACACCTTC. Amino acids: CASSNDRSNGYTF.

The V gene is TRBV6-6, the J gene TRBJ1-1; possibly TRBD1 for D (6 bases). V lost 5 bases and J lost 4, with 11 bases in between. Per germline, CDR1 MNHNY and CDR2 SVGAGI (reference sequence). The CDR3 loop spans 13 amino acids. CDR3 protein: CASSARDTTEAFF. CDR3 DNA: TGTGCCAGCAGTGCCCGGGACACCACTGAAGCTTTCTTT.

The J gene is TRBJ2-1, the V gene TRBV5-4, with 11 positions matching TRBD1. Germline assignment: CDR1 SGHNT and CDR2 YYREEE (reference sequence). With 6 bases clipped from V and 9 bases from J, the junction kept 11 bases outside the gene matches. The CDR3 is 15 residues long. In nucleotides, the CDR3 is TGTGCCAGCACCTCCACCCGGACAGGGGGCATTGAGCAGTTCTTC. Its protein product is CASTSTRTGGIEQFF.

CDR3 amino acids: CASQAGQGLDSNQPQHF. CDR3 in DNA: TGTGCCTCTCAGGCGGGACAGGGTCTTGATAGCAATCAGCCCCAGCATTTT. This chain uses TRBV27 with TRBJ1-5; TRBD1 matches 9 bases. Germline lookup yields CDR1 MNHEY and CDR2 SMNVEV (reference sequence). The CDR3 covers 17 residues. After removal of 11 bases from V and 0 bases from J, the junction contained 14 bases not matched to a gene.

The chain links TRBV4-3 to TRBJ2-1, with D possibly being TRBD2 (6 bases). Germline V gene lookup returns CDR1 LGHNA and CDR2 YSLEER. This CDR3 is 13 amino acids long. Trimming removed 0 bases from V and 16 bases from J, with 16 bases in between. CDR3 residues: CASSQEGGGTKFF. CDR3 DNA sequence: TGCGCCAGCAGCCAAGAGGGAGGAGGGACCAAATTCTTC.

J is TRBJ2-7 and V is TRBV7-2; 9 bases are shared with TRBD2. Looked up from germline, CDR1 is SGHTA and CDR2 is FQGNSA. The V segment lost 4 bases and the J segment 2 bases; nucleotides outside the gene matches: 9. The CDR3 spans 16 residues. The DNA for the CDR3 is TGTGCCAGCAGCTCGAGTAAGCGGGGGGTTCCCTACGAGCAGTACTTC. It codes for CASSSSKRGVPYEQYF.

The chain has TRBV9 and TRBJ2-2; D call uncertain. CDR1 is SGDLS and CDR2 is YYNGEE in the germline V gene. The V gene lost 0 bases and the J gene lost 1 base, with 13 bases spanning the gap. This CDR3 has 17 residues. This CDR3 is CASSVDVRLGNTGELFF. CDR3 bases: TGTGCCAGCAGCGTAGACGTCAGACTCGGGAACACCGGGGAGCTGTTTTTT.

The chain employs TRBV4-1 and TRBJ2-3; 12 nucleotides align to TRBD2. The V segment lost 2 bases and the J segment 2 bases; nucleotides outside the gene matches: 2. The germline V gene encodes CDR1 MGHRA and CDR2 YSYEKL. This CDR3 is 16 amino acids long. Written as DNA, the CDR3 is TGCGCCAGCAGCCAAAGGACTAGCGGGGCCACAGATACGCAGTATTTT. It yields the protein CASSQRTSGATDTQYF.

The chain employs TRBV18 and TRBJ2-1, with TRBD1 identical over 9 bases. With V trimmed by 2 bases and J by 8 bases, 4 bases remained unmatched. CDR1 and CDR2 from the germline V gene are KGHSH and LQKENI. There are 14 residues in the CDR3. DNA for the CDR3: TGTGCCAGCTCACCATGGACAGGGGTGCATGAGCAGTTCTTC. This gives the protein CASSPWTGVHEQFF.

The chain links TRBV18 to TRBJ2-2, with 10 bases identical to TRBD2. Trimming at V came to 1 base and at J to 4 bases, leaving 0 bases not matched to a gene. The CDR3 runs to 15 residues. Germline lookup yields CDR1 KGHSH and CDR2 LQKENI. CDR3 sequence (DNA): TGTGCCAGCTCACCACTAGCGGGAGGCACCGGGGAGCTGTTTTTT. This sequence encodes CASSPLAGGTGELFF.

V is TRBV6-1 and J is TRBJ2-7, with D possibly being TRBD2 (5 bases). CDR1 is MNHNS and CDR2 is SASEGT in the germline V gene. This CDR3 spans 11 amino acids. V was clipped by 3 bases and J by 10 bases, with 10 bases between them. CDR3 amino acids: CASSEPRAQYF. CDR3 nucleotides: TGTGCCAGCAGTGAGCCGCGGGCCCAGTACTTC.

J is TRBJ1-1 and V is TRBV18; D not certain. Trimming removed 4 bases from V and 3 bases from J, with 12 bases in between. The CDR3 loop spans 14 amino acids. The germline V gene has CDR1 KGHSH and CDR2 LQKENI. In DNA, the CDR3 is TGTGCCAGCTCACTGGCAGTGGCGGACACTGAAGCTTTCTTT. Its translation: CASSLAVADTEAFF.

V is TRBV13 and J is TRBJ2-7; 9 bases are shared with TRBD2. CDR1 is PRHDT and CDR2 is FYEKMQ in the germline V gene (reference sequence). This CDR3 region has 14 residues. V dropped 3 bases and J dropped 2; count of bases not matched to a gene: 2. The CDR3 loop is CASSFRLAAYEQYF. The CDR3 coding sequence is TGTGCCAGCAGCTTCCGACTAGCGGCCTACGAGCAGTACTTC.

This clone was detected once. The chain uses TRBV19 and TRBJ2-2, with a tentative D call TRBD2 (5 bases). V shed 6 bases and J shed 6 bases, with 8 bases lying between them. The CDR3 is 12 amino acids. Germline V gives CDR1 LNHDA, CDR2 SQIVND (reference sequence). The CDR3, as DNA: TGTGCCAGTAGGCGGGTGTCCGGGGAGCTGTTTTTT. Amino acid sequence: CASRRVSGELFF.

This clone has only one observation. The CDR3 DNA is TGCGCCAGCAGCTTGACAGGAACGGAACCAGATACGCAGTATTTT. Amino acids: CASSLTGTEPDTQYF. This chain links TRBV5-1 with TRBJ2-3, with D possibly being TRBD1 (5 bases). This CDR3 contains 15 residues. Germline V gene data show CDR1 as SGHRS and CDR2 as YFSETQ. The V end lost 1 base, the J end lost 4 bases, and 13 bases lay between the germline ends. The variable domain in full, completed from reference TRBV5-1 and TRBJ2-3, reads KAGVTQTPRYLIKTRGQQVTLSCSPISGHRSVSWYQQTPGQGLQFLFEYFSETQRNKGNFPGRFSGRQFSNSRSEMNVSTLELGDSALYLCASSLTGTEPDTQYFGPGTRLTVL.

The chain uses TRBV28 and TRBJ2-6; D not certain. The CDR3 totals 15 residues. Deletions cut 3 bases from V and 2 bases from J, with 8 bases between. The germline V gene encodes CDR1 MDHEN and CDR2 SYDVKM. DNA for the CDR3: TGTGCCAGCAGTTTCAATGGAGCTGGGGCCAACGTCCTGACTTTC. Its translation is CASSFNGAGANVLTF.